This TCR beta chain came from a study of T-cell reconstitution after alpha-beta-depleted transplantation in children. General study points: Certain patients had high TCRbeta diversity at day 60, and it came from recipient T cells and thymic progenitors that survived. T-cell counts and diversity at one year following transplant were attributed mainly to newly produced T cells. The origin of alpha-beta T cells about two months after transplant was reportedly several hundred expanded graft clones.

During its preparation, the TCRbeta library received unique molecular identifiers. TCRdb ran MiXCR on the PCR reads and lists one entry per CDR3 protein. The sample contains about 400,000 distinct CDR3 sequences, 15% to 20% of which appear only once. This clonotype showed up just a few times. No antigen is known for it. The CDR3 covers 16 residues. In germline, CDR1 is MNHNS, CDR2 SASEGT. Trimming took off 5 bases at V and 2 bases at J, with 16 bases between the two ends. This sequence originates from a boy under two years old who had a stem cell transplant for Wiskott-Aldrich syndrome, so the T cells may come from the graft donor. The rearrangement uses TRBV6-1 and TRBJ2-1, with D perhaps matching TRBD2 (7 bases). This specimen consisted of PBMCs, mostly from graft donor cells, obtained 360 days after TCRalphabeta/CD19-depleted stem cell transplant. The CDR3 region is CASSLYGGPPYNEQFF. As DNA, the CDR3 is TGTGCCAGCAGTCTTTACGGGGGGCCCCCCTACAATGAGCAGTTCTTC.